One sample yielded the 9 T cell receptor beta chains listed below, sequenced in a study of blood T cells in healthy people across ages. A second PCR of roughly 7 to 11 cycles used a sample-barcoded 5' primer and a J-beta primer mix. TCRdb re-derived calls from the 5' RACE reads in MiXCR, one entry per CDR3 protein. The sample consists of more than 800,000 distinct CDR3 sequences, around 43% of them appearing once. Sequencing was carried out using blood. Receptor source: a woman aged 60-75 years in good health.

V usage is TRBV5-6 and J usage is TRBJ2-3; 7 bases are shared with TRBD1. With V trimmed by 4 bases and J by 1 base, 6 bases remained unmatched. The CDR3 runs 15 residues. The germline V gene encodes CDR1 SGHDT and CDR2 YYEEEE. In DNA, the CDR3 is TGTGCCAGCAGCACGGGACAGTCGGGCACAGATACGCAGTATTTT. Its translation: CASSTGQSGTDTQYF. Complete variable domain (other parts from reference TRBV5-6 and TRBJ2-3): DAGVTQSPTHLIKTRGQQVTLRCSPKSGHDTVSWYQQALGQGPQFIFQYYEEEERQRGNFPDRFSGHQFPNYSSELNVNALLLGDSALYLCASSTGQSGTDTQYFGPGTRLTVL.

This CDR3 reads CASSGPSGRGEYEQYF. DNA of the CDR3: TGTGCCAGCAGCGGCCCTAGCGGGAGGGGGGAGTACGAGCAGTACTTC. The chain carries TRBV9 and TRBJ2-7; TRBD2 aligns across 12 bases. Germline lookup yields CDR1 SGDLS and CDR2 YYNGEE. The length of the CDR3 is 16 residues. Unmatched junction bases numbered 8, after V lost 3 bases and J lost 4 bases.

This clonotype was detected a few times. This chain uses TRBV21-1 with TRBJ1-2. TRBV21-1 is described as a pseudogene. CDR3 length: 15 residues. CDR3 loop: CASSKFKGNPYGYTF. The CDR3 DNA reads TGTGCCAGCAGCAAGTTTAAGGGAAATCCCTATGGCTACACCTTC.

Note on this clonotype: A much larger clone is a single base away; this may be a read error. The CDR3 DNA sequence: TGTGCCAGCAGCTCAACTCGCTGGGCAGCCCAAAATGAAAAACTGTTTTTT. Translation: CASSSTRWAAQNEKLFF. The chain carries TRBV7-9 and TRBJ1-4; D not certain. Trimming pared 4 bases from V and 5 bases from J, leaving 20 bases between. This CDR3 comprises 17 residues. CDR1 and CDR2 (germline): SEHNR, FQNEAQ (reference sequence).

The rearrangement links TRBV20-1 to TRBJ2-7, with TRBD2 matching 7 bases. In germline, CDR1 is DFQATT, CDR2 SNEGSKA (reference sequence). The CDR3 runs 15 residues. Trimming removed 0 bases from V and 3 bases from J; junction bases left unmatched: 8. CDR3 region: CSARDPASGIYEQYF. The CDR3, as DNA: TGCAGTGCTAGAGATCCGGCCAGCGGGATCTACGAGCAGTACTTC.

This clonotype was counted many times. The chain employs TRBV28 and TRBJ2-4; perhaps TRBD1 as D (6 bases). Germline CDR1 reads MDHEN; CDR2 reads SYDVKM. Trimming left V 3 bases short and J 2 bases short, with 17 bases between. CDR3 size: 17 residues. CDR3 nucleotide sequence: TGTGCCAGCAGTTTCCAACTACCCCAGGGGCCCAAAAACATTCAGTACTTC. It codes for CASSFQLPQGPKNIQYF.

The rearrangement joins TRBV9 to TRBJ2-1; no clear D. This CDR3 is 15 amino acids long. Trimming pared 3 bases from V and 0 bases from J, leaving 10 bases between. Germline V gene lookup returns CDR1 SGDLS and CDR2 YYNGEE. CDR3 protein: CASSDNVGSYNEQFF. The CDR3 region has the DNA TGTGCCAGCAGCGACAACGTGGGCTCCTACAATGAGCAGTTCTTC.

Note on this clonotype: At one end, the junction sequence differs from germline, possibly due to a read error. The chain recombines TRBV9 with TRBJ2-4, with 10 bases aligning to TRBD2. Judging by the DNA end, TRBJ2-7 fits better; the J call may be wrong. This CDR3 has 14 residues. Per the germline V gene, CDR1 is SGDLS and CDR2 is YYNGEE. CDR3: CAGSGGLATYEQYF. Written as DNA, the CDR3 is TGTGCCGGCAGCGGGGGACTAGCGACCTACGAGCAGTACTTC.

The CDR3 DNA follows: TGTGCCAGCAGTGCAACCGGGGGCAGCCCCGAAAAACTGTTTTTT. Its protein is CASSATGGSPEKLFF. The chain employs TRBV6-5 and TRBJ1-4, with D perhaps TRBD1 (6 bases). The germline V gene encodes CDR1 MNHEY and CDR2 SVGAGI. The CDR3 consists of 15 residues. V was cut by 5 bases and J by 8 bases, with 18 bases left in between.